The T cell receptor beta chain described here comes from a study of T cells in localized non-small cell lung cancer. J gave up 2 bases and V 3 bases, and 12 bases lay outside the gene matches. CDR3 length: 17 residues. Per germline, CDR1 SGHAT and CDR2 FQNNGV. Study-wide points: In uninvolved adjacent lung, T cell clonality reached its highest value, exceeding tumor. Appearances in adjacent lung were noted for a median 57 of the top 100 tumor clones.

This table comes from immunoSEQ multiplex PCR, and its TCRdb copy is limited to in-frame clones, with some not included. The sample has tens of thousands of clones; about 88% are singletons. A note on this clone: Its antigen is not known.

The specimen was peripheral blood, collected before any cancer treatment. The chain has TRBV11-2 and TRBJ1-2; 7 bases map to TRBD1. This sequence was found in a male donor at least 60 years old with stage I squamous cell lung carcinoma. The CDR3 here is CASSLGQHTLKNYGYTF. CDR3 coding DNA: TGTGCCAGCAGCTTGGGACAGCATACTCTTAAGAACTATGGCTACACCTTC.